The 17 T cell receptor beta chains reported below all come from one sample, sequenced in a study of human T cells and chemical hapten exposure. The time point here: patch test 2, 6 weeks after DPC sensitization. Treatment denoted: therapeutic diphenylcyclopropenone sensitization with weekly scalp DPC. MiXCR was run by TCRdb on the RACE reads, yielding one entry per CDR3 protein. Among fewer than 85,000 distinct CDR3 sequences, 10% were seen once, and the ten largest hold 2.5%. The starting material was whole blood, obtained in connection with sensitization to the hapten diphenylcyclopropenone (DPC). These receptors came from a woman aged 25 to 39 with alopecia areata. Some clones in this sample may be carry-over from other donors' samples.

This rearrangement joins TRBV19 to TRBJ2-1, with 12 bases matching TRBD2. V trimming: 7 bases; J trimming: 7 bases; junction bases outside the gene matches: 8. The CDR3 sequence is 15 residues long. Germline V lookup: CDR1 LNHDA, CDR2 SQIVND (reference sequence). CDR3 nucleotide sequence: TGTGCCAGTACCCTACTAGCGGGAGGTCGTAATGAGCAGTTCTTC. It codes for CASTLLAGGRNEQFF. Filled out from reference TRBV19 and TRBJ2-1, the complete variable domain reads DGGITQSPKYLFRKEGQNVTLSCEQNLNHDAMYWYRQDPGQGLRLIYYSQIVNDFQKGDIAEGYSVSREKKESFPLTVTSAQKNPTAFYLCASTLLAGGRNEQFFGPGTRLTVL.

V is TRBV29-1 and J is TRBJ1-5; 8 positions agree with TRBD1. With 6 bases clipped from V and 2 bases from J, the junction kept 6 bases outside the gene matches. There are 14 residues in the CDR3. Germline-derived CDR1 and CDR2 are SQVTM and ANQGSEA. The DNA for the CDR3 is TGCAGCGTCCCCGGGGGACAGGGCAATCAGCCCCAGCATTTT. Translated: CSVPGGQGNQPQHF. The entire variable domain, with the rest obtained from reference TRBV29-1 and TRBJ1-5, is as follows: SAVISQKPSRDICQRGTSLTIQCQVDSQVTMMFWYRQQPGQSLTLIATANQGSEATYESGFVIDKFPISRPNLTFSTLTVSNMSPEDSSIYLCSVPGGQGNQPQHFGDGTRLSIL.

This clonotype was found many times. The chain is built from TRBV20-1 and TRBJ1-5; D is undetermined. Germline CDR1 reads DFQATT; CDR2 reads SNEGSKA (reference sequence). CDR3 length equals 16 residues. V was clipped by 2 bases and J by 0 bases, with 14 bases between them. Here the CDR3 reads CSARPMGASSNQPQHF. The CDR3, as DNA: TGCAGTGCTAGACCCATGGGAGCCAGTAGCAATCAGCCCCAGCATTTT.

The chain employs TRBV29-1 and TRBJ2-5; D remains unclear. V dropped 1 base and J dropped 0 bases, with 3 bases sitting between them. In germline, CDR1 is SQVTM, CDR2 ANQGSEA. The CDR3 spans 12 residues. The CDR3 sequence is CSVEVNQETQYF. CDR3 bases: TGCAGCGTTGAAGTAAACCAAGAGACCCAGTACTTC.

This clonotype was seen a single time. This may come from a read error, since a much larger clone is one base off. This chain joins TRBV28 and TRBJ2-1, with 7 positions matching TRBD2. CDR1 and CDR2 from the germline V gene are MDHEN and SYDVKM. This CDR3 has 18 residues. For the CDR3, the DNA is TGTGTCAGCAGTTCAGGGACGGGGGGTGTCAGCTCCTACAATGAGCAGTTCTTC. This codes for CVSSSGTGGVSSYNEQFF.

This clonotype has more than one count but fewer than ten. The chain combines TRBV28 with TRBJ2-7; D unresolved. Germline lookup yields CDR1 MDHEN and CDR2 SYDVKM. The CDR3 has 12 residues. V dropped 4 bases and J dropped 3 bases, with 7 bases sitting between them. The CDR3 DNA follows: TGTGCCAGCAGTTCCCCAGACTACGAGCAGTACTTC. Protein sequence: CASSSPDYEQYF.

This clonotype was observed many times. The rearrangement links TRBV5-4 to TRBJ1-6, with a possible D match to TRBD1 (5 bases). The CDR3 contains 16 residues. CDR1 is SGHNT, CDR2 YYREEE, per germline (reference sequence). The V end was cut by 0 bases, the J end by 5 bases, with 12 bases between. DNA for the CDR3: TGTGCCAGCAGCTTGGAGGCAGGGCGGGATAATTCACCCCTCCACTTT. This encodes CASSLEAGRDNSPLHF.

This clonotype showed up just a few times. The chain carries TRBV28 and TRBJ2-7; D gene uncertain. CDR1 is MDHEN, CDR2 SYDVKM, per germline. The CDR3 runs 12 residues. Trimming removed 4 bases from V and 2 bases from J, with 6 bases in between. CDR3 in amino acids: CASSSSPYEQYF. In DNA, the CDR3 is TGTGCCAGCAGTTCGAGCCCCTACGAGCAGTACTTC.

This clonotype was counted at least ten times. This sequence joins TRBV6-6 and TRBJ1-5, with no clear D. This CDR3 has 18 amino acids. Trimming left V 5 bases short and J 4 bases short, with 24 bases between. Germline CDR1 is MNHNY and CDR2 is SVGAGI (reference sequence). CDR3 coding DNA: TGTGCCAGCAGTCAAGGGCTGACGGTAGGACGGCTAAATCAGCCCCAGCATTTT. Amino acid sequence: CASSQGLTVGRLNQPQHF.

About this clonotype: A read error is possible here, since a much larger clone lies one base away. The chain recombines TRBV25-1 with TRBJ1-2, with D perhaps matching TRBD1 (6 bases). This CDR3 has 18 residues. Between the trimmed V and J ends, which lost 3 bases and 8 bases, there was a span of 28 bases. Germline V gene sequence: CDR1 MGHDK, CDR2 SYGVNS. The CDR3 spells CASSERRPGTRGSRGYTF. As DNA, the CDR3 is TGTGCCAGCAGTGAGCGGCGCCCAGGGACAAGGGGCTCGAGGGGCTACACCTTC.

This clonotype was detected ten times or more. The chain couples TRBV10-2 to TRBJ2-2; 14 nucleotides agree with TRBD2. CDR3 length equals 17 residues. The trim removed 7 bases at V and 4 bases at J, leaving 8 bases unmatched. CDR1 is WSHSY, CDR2 SAAADI, per germline. DNA of the CDR3: TGCGCCAGCAAGGGACTAGCGGGAGTTTTGTCCACCGGGGAGCTGTTTTTT. This sequence encodes CASKGLAGVLSTGELFF.

This clonotype appeared many times. The genes are TRBV28 and TRBJ2-6; D unclear. This CDR3 is 13 amino acids long. Germline values: CDR1 MDHEN, CDR2 SYDVKM. Trimming pared 3 bases from V and 5 bases from J, leaving 5 bases between. The CDR3 protein is CASSFVWANVLTF. The CDR3 coding sequence is TGTGCCAGCAGTTTCGTCTGGGCCAACGTCCTGACTTTC.

The table lists this clonotype with many counts. V and J are TRBV6-6 and TRBJ1-2; 10 bases align to TRBD1. The CDR3 covers 17 residues. The junction had 14 bases not matched to a gene; V was cut back by 5 bases and J by 5 bases. Germline assignment: CDR1 MNHNY and CDR2 SVGAGI (reference sequence). This CDR3 reads CASSPPTESGQGYGYTF. DNA for the CDR3: TGTGCCAGCAGTCCACCTACAGAGTCGGGACAGGGGTATGGCTACACCTTC.

This clonotype appeared many times. The V gene is TRBV28, the J gene TRBJ2-5, with a possible D match to TRBD1 (6 bases). The germline V gene has CDR1 MDHEN and CDR2 SYDVKM. The ends were cut back, 3 bases at V and 2 bases at J, with 16 bases in the middle. CDR3 length equals 16 residues. CDR3 region: CASSLIQGFNQETQYF. The DNA of the CDR3 is TGTGCCAGCAGTTTGATCCAGGGGTTTAATCAAGAGACCCAGTACTTC.

This clonotype was observed at least ten times. This CDR3 is CASSQDSGAQETQYF. The CDR3 nucleotides read TGTGCCAGCAGCCAAGATAGCGGGGCCCAAGAGACCCAGTACTTC. This chain connects TRBV4-2 to TRBJ2-5; TRBD2 agrees at 8 bases. V shed 0 bases, J shed 1 base, and the junction held 1 base outside the gene matches. The CDR3 has 15 amino acids. The germline V gene encodes CDR1 LGHNA and CDR2 YNFKEQ.

This clonotype was detected a few times. The chain has TRBV9 and TRBJ1-6; the D gene is possibly TRBD1 (5 bases). Germline V gene sequence: CDR1 SGDLS, CDR2 YYNGEE. V was pared by 3 bases and J by 6 bases, with 10 bases between. CDR3 length equals 14 residues. CDR3 sequence: CASSGRQPNSPLHF. CDR3 sequence (DNA): TGTGCCAGCAGCGGAAGACAGCCTAATTCACCCCTCCACTTT.

Ten or more counts support this clonotype. The chain has TRBV12-3 or TRBV12-4 and TRBJ2-1, with TRBD2 matching over 12 bases. Trimming at V came to 6 bases and at J to 2 bases, leaving 5 bases not matched to a gene. CDR3 size: 16 residues. The CDR3 protein is CASSRLAGATYNEQFF. CDR3 bases: TGTGCCAGCAGCCGACTAGCGGGGGCGACCTACAATGAGCAGTTCTTC.